This T cell receptor beta chain was sequenced in a study of identifying expanded T cells in peripheral blood. V was clipped by 5 bases and J by 0 bases, with 16 bases between them. This CDR3 spans 15 amino acids. Germline assignment: CDR1 SQVTM and CDR2 ANQGSEA. Generated by immunoSEQ multiplex PCR, the TCRdb table keeps only in-frame clones and is missing some. The sample lists 100,000 to 150,000 clones; 84% were seen once. The chain carries TRBV29-1 and TRBJ1-2; D is unresolved. Sequencing was performed on blood. The sequence derives from a person aged 18 to 70 in good health. The CDR3 nucleotides are TGCAGCGTTACCCTGGCAGGTGGGCCTAACTATGGCTACACCTTC. Amino acid sequence: CSVTLAGGPNYGYTF. Full variable domain (missing parts from reference TRBV29-1 and TRBJ1-2): SAVISQKPSRDICQRGTSLTIQCQVDSQVTMMFWYRQQPGQSLTLIATANQGSEATYESGFVIDKFPISRPNLTFSTLTVSNMSPEDSSIYLCSVTLAGGPNYGYTFGSGTRLTVV.